This T cell receptor (beta chain) is from a study of blood T cell repertoires in COVID-19. Looking at the study overall: Sample material is recorded as cDNA or gDNA derived from T cells, B-cell-depleted T cells, or PBMCs.

Source study methods: From reference gene primer amplification, estimates of nucleated cell counts were derived. Sequencing was performed with immunoSEQ multiplex PCR; in TCRdb, only in-frame clones are kept and a portion is missing. The V and J calls and the clone size are those of that table, but D and trimming were determined from the DNA. The repertoire holds more than 110,000 clones, approximately 87% seen once, with 44% in the top ten. V was clipped by 0 bases and J by 3 bases; unmatched bases: 7. CDR1 SGHRS and CDR2 YFSETQ come from the germline V gene. The CDR3 contains 16 residues. This TCR was sampled from a human donor in a cohort sampled during active COVID-19. The source material was peripheral blood. The chain links TRBV5-1 to TRBJ1-1, with TRBD1 matching over 8 bases. This CDR3 reads CASSLARTGWDTEAFF. CDR3 nucleotide sequence: TGCGCCAGCAGCTTGGCTAGGACAGGGTGGGACACTGAAGCTTTCTTT.